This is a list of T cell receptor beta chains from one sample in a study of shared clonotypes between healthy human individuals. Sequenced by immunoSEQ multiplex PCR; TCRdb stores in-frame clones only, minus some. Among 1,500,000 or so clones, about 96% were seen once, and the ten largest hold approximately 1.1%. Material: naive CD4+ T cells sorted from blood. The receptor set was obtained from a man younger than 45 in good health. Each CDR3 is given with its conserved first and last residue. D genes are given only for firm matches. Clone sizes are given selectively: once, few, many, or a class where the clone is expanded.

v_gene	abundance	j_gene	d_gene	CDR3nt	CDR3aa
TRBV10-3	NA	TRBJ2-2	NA	TGTGCCATCAGTGAGTCAGGCGGGAAGGACACCGGGGAGCTGTTTTTT	CAISESGGKDTGELFF
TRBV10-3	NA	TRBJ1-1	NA	TGTGCCACTAGGGGGGGCACTGAAGCTTTCTTT	CATRGGTEAFF
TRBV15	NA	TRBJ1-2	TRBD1	TGTGCCACCAGCGCCCGTCCCGGGACAGGGTATGGCTACACCTTC	CATSARPGTGYGYTF
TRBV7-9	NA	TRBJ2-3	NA	TGTGCCAGCAGTACAAAAAAAACTAGCACAGATACGCAGTATTTT	CASSTKKTSTDTQYF
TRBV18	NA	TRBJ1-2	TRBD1	TGTGCCAGCTCACGACAGGGGCCAGATTCCTATGGCTACACCTTC	CASSRQGPDSYGYTF
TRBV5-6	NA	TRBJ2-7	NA	TGTGCCAGCAGCTTAAGCTGGCGGGACGCGGCCACCGAGCAGTACTTC	CASSLSWRDAATEQYF
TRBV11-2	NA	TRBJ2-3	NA	TGTGCCAGCAGCTTAGAACTTACGGCGGTCGTGGGGATGGATACGCAGTATTTT	CASSLELTAVVGMDTQYF
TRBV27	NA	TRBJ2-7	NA	TGTGCCAGCAGCATAGCGGACACGACCTACGAGCAGTACTTC	CASSIADTTYEQYF
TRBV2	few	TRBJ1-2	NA	TGTGCCAGCAAAACGGTTTTCTATGGCTACACCTTC	CASKTVFYGYTF
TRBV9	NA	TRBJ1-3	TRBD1	TGTGCCAGCAGCCCCCGGACAGGGCACTCTGGAAACACCATATATTTT	CASSPRTGHSGNTIYF
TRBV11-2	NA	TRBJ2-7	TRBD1	TGTGCCAGCAGCGACCGGGACAGGGACGACGAGCAGTACTTC	CASSDRDRDDEQYF
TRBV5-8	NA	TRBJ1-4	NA	TGTGCCAGCAGCTTGGGTCAGCCCGTCGGTGGTGAAAAACTGTTTTTT	CASSLGQPVGGEKLFF
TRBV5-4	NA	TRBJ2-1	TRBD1	TGTGCCAGCAGCATAACAGGGGGCTGGCGGGGAAATGAGCAGTTCTTC	CASSITGGWRGNEQFF
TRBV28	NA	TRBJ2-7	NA	TGTGCCAGCAGTCCTATTTCCTACGAGCAGTACTTC	CASSPISYEQYF
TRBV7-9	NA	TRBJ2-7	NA	TGTGCCAGCAGCTTAGCGGAGGCCTTTACTAGGAATTACGAGCAGTACTTC	CASSLAEAFTRNYEQYF
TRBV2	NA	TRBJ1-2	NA	TGTGCCAGCAGTGAGTTAGTTGCTTATGGCTACACCTTC	CASSELVAYGYTF
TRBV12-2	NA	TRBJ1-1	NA	TGTGCAAGTCGCAGTAGCAGCAACGTCGCTCGCTCGAACACTGAAGCTTTCTTT	CASRSSSNVARSNTEAFF
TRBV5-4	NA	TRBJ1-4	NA	TGTGCCAGCAGCCCTCGAGGGGGGTTTAATGAAAAACTGTTTTTT	CASSPRGGFNEKLFF
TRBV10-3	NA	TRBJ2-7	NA	TGTGCCATCGCTGAAGGGGCAGTAAGCGAGCAGTACTTC	CAIAEGAVSEQYF
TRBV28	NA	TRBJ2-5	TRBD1	TGTGCCAGCAGGACAGGGATGGGGGAGACCCAGTACTTC	CASRTGMGETQYF
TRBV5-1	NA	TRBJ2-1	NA	TGCGCCAGCAGCTTCTTTCCCGGCAATGAGCAGTTCTTC	CASSFFPGNEQFF
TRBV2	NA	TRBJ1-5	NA	TGTGCCAGCAGTGAGGTTGAGGGAAATCAGCCCCAGCATTTT	CASSEVEGNQPQHF
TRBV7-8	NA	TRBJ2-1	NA	TGTGCCAGCAGCGGGTCACGGGGCCCCTACAATGAGCAGTTCTTC	CASSGSRGPYNEQFF
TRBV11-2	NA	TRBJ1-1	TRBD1	TGTGCCAGCAGCGTGGACAGGGGGGGGACTGAAGCTTTCTTT	CASSVDRGGTEAFF
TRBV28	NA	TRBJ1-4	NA	TGTGCCAGCAAGATCAGGGCGGGGAGTGAAAAACTGTTTTTT	CASKIRAGSEKLFF
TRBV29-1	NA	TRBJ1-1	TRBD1	TGCAGCGCCGAGGGACAGATGAACACTGAAGCTTTCTTT	CSAEGQMNTEAFF
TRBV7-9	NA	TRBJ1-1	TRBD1	TGTGCCAGCAGCTTGCTAACCGGGACAGGGAGTACTGAAGCTTTCTTT	CASSLLTGTGSTEAFF
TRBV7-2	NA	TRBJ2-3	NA	TGTGCCAGCAGCGCACGACTAGGGAGCACAGATACGCAGTATTTT	CASSARLGSTDTQYF
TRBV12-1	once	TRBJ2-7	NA	TGTGCCAGCAACCCATTCGGTGGGAGACGACGTTCGGGAGAGCAGTACTTC	CASNPFGGRRRSGEQYF
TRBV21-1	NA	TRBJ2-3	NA	TGTGCCAGCCGGGTGGGAGGGATTGTCACAGATACGCAGTATTTT	CASRVGGIVTDTQYF
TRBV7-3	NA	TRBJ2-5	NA	TGTGCCAGCGGGCTAGCGTACCAAGAGACCCAGTACTTC	CASGLAYQETQYF
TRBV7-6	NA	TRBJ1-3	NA	TGTGCCAGCAGCCCGACGGTCCACCACTCTGGAAACACCATATATTTT	CASSPTVHHSGNTIYF
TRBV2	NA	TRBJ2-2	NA	TGTGCCAGCAGGACTAGGGTTGGGGCGGTCGGGGAGCTGTTTTTT	CASRTRVGAVGELFF
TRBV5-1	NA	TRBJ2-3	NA	TGCGCCAGCAGCTTGGACCCAGGGTTAGATACGCAGTATTTT	CASSLDPGLDTQYF
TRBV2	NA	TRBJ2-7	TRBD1	TGTGCCAGCAGATACAGGGGGCCAAGCTCCTACGAGCAGTACTTC	CASRYRGPSSYEQYF
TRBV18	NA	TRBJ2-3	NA	TGTGCCAGCTCACCACTTGGTTGGCAGCGCTTCACAGATACGCAGTATTTT	CASSPLGWQRFTDTQYF
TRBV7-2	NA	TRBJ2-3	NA	TGTGCCAGCAGCTTAGCGGCAGCCACAGATACGCAGTATTTT	CASSLAAATDTQYF
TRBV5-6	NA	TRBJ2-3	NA	TGTGCCAGCAGCTTCGAGACATCACGCACAGATACGCAGTATTTT	CASSFETSRTDTQYF
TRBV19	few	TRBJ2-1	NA	TGTGCCAGTAGTATCTCCTGGCTTACACTTGAGCAGTTCTTC	CASSISWLTLEQFF
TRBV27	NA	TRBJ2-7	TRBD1	TGTGCCAGCGGACAAGGACAGGGGGCGGGTTACGAGCAGTACTTC	CASGQGQGAGYEQYF
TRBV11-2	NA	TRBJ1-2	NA	TGTGCCAGCAGCTTAGGAGGGACTCAGGGCTACACCTTC	CASSLGGTQGYTF
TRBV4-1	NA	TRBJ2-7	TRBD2	TGCGCCAGCAGCCAGACTAGCGGAGTGGCCTTTGTGCAGTACTTC	CASSQTSGVAFVQYF
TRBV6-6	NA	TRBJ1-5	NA	TGTGCCAGCAGTTATCCCCCAGGGGCCCCCCATCAGCCCCAGCATTTT	CASSYPPGAPHQPQHF
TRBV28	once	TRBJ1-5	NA	TGTGCCAGCAGCGGAGGGGGTAATCAGCCCCAGCATTTT	CASSGGGNQPQHF
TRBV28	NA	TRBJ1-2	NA	TGTGCCAGCAACCGAGGACTCAACAACTATGGCTACACCTTC	CASNRGLNNYGYTF
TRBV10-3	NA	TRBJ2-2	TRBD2	TGTGCCATCAGTGAGGTTTTTAGCGGGAGCGGGAACACCGGGGAGCTGTTTTTT	CAISEVFSGSGNTGELFF
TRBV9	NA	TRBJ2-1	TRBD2	TGTGCCAGCAGCGACAGCGGGAGCTCCTACAATGAGCAGTTCTTC	CASSDSGSSYNEQFF
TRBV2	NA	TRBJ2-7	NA	TGTGCCAGCACCGCGCCGTCCTACGAGCAGTACTTC	CASTAPSYEQYF